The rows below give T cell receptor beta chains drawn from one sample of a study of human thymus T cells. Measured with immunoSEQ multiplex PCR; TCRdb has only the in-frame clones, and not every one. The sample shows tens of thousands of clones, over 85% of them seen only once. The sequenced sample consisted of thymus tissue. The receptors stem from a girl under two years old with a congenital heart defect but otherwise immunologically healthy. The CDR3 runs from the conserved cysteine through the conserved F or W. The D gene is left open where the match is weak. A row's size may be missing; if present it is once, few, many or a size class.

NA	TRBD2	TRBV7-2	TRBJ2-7	TGTGCCAGCAGCTTCTATAGCGGGAGTGCTGGAGAGCAGTACTTC	CASSFYSGSAGEQYF
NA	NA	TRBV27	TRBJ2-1	TGTGCCAGCAGTTTTATTACAGGGAATTTCGTTGGGCAGTTCTTC	CASSFITGNFVGQFF
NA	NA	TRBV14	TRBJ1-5	TGTGCCAGCAGCTATAAGAGCAATCAGCCCCAGCATTTT	CASSYKSNQPQHF
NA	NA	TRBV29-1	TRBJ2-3	TGCAGCGTCCGGGACCTACAACTCTTCGATACGCAGTATTTT	CSVRDLQLFDTQYF
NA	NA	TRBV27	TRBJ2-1	TGTGCCAGCAGTCTCAACCGGGAGCCCTACAATGAGCAGTTCTTC	CASSLNREPYNEQFF
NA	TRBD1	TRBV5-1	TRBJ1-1	TGCGCCAGCAGCTTTGTGACAGGGCAGGTAGCTTTCTTT	CASSFVTGQVAFF
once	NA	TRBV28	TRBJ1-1	TGTGCCAGCAGTTACCTGAAAGAGGCTGGGGACACTGAAGCTTTCTTT	CASSYLKEAGDTEAFF
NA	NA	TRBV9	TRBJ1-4	TGTGCCAGCAGCGAGAGGGGAGCAACTAATGAAAAACTGTTTTTT	CASSERGATNEKLFF
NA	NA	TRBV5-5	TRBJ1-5	TGTGCCAGCAGCCAAACGGTTACCGGCCCAAGCAATCAGCCCCAGCATTTT	CASSQTVTGPSNQPQHF
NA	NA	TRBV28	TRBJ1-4	TGTGCCAGCAGTTTCGGCAGCGCCGCAACTAATGAAAAACTGTTTTTT	CASSFGSAATNEKLFF
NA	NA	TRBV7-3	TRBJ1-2	TGTGCCAGCAGCTTACTACAGAACCAACCTTATGGCTACACCTTC	CASSLLQNQPYGYTF
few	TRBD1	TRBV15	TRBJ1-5	TGTGCCACCAGCGGTGGGACAGACTATAGCAATCAGCCCCAGCATTTT	CATSGGTDYSNQPQHF
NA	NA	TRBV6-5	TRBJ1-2	TGTGCCACCGGACGGCCTCATTATTATGGCTACACCTTC	CATGRPHYYGYTF
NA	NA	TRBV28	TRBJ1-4	TGTGCCAGCAAGTTGTATGGGGATGAAAAACTGTTTTTT	CASKLYGDEKLFF
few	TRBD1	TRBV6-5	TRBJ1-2	TGTGCCAGCAGCCAGGACAGGGGGGGCTACACCTTC	CASSQDRGGYTF
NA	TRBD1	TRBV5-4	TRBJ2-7	TGTGCCAGCAGCTTACCGGGACAGGGGGATGGGGAGCAGTACTTC	CASSLPGQGDGEQYF
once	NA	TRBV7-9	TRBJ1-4	TGTGCCAGCAGCCCGCGGCAGGACTATAATGAAAAACTGTTTTTT	CASSPRQDYNEKLFF
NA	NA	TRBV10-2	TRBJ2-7	TGCGCCAGCAGTGAGTCGAACGCCCAGGGAGGCGAGCAGTACTTC	CASSESNAQGGEQYF
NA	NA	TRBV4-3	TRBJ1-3	TGCGCCAGCAGCCAGATGGGGGGGGGTGCAGATGGAAACACCATATATTTT	CASSQMGGGADGNTIYF
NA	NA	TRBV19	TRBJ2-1	TGTGCCAGTAGTTCTGGAGGGGAGAATGAGCAGTTCTTC	CASSSGGENEQFF
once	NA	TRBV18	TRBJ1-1	TGTGCCAGCTCACCCACTCAGGAAATCTACACTGAAGCTTTCTTT	CASSPTQEIYTEAFF
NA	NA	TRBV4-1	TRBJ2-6	TGCGCCAGCAGCCAAGGTGCAGGCAACTCTGGGGCCAACGTCCTGACTTTC	CASSQGAGNSGANVLTF
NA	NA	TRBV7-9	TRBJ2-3	TGTGCCAGCAGCTTGGAGGCCGGAGATTATACGCAGTATTTT	CASSLEAGDYTQYF
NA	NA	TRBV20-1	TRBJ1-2	TGCAGTGCCTCGGGGGCTTGGGGCTACACCTTC	CSASGAWGYTF
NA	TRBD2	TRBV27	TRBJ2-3	TGTGCCAGCAGTTCCCCTCGGGGGAGCGGGAGTTCGGCAGATACGCAGTATTTT	CASSSPRGSGSSADTQYF
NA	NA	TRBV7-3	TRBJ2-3	TGTGCCAGCAGCTTAGGGACCGGGCCCGCCACAGATACGCAGTATTTT	CASSLGTGPATDTQYF